This T cell receptor (beta chain) was obtained from a study of blood T cell repertoires in COVID-19. Study as a whole: Both acute and convalescent COVID-19 samples were obtained from the United States, Italy and Spain. T cells, B-cell-depleted T cells, or PBMCs supplied cDNA or gDNA.

This CDR3 contains 13 residues. V gave up 4 bases and J gave up 5 bases; unmatched junction bases: 5. Germline V lookup: CDR1 GTSNPN, CDR2 SVGIG (reference sequence). The repertoire was sequenced with immunoSEQ multiplex PCR; TCRdb's copy has only in-frame clones and lacks some. The table shows more than 95,000 clones, with approximately 76% occurring only once. This sequence was found in a woman in her sixties or seventies with acute or convalescent COVID-19. Sequencing used peripheral blood. This chain links TRBV30 with TRBJ1-3; 7 bases match TRBD1. For the CDR3, the DNA is TGTGCCTGGACCTGGGGACAGAGAAACACCATATATTTT. This encodes CAWTWGQRNTIYF.